This TCR beta chain was recorded in a study of OX40 agonist ivuxolimab in advanced cancers. General study findings and limits: Circulating CD4+ and CD8+ T cells showed clonal expansion by week 6 at 0.1 to 3.0 mg/kg.

Produced via immunoSEQ multiplex PCR; TCRdb's table is partial and in-frame only. The table records tens of thousands of clones, almost 85% of them present only once. This CDR3 spans 12 amino acids. Germline V gene data show CDR1 as GTSNPN and CDR2 as SVGIG (reference sequence). The V end lost 0 bases, the J end lost 11 bases, and 11 bases lay between the germline ends. For this clone: Its antigen is as yet unknown.

J is TRBJ1-3 and V is TRBV30; D remains ambiguous. Here the sequenced sample was CD4+ or CD8+ T cells sorted from blood, taken in a trial of the OX40 agonist ivuxolimab. This clonotype was obtained from an adult with an advanced solid tumor such as melanoma, head and neck, liver or kidney cancer. CDR3 sequence: CAWSVRRAAIYF. In nucleotides, the CDR3 is TGTGCCTGGAGTGTAAGGCGGGCGGCCATATATTTT.